This T cell receptor (beta chain) was captured by sequencing in a study of molecular identifiers for immune sequencing clone quantification. Across the study: RNA from around 20,000 or 100,000 naive CD8 cells was split five ways in replicates, with four sequenced. General study findings and limits: For effector cells, clones above 20 RNA copies held over 98% of molecules; for naive cells, under 1%.

The CDR3 length is 16 residues. Looked up from germline, CDR1 is SGHTA and CDR2 is FQGNSA. V trimming: 5 bases; J trimming: 7 bases; junction bases outside the gene matches: 10. In TCRdb, the PCR reads were re-called with MiXCR into one record per CDR3 protein. The sample consists of more than 450,000 distinct CDR3 sequences, 20% to 25% of them appearing once. This clonotype has at least ten counts. Its antigen is still unknown. The sequence derives from a human donor in good health. Some libraries in this study had Jurkat cell RNA spiked in. V and J are TRBV7-2 and TRBJ2-1; 11 nucleotides match TRBD2. Material for sequencing was naive CD8+ T cells from blood, with Jurkat cell RNA spiked in. Subset reported: FACS-sorted CD8+CD4-CCR7+CD45RA+ naive T cells. In DNA, the CDR3 is TGTGCCAGCAGCGCGATTTTGGCTAGCGGGAGGAATGAGCAGTTCTTC. Translated: CASSAILASGRNEQFF.